This is a list of T cell receptor beta chains from one sample in a study of blood T cell repertoires in COVID-19. Measured with immunoSEQ multiplex PCR; TCRdb has only the in-frame clones, and not every one. This sample yields about 110,000 clones, of which 88% are seen a single time; approximately 3.5% belongs to the top ten. Sequenced input: peripheral blood. All receptors come from a woman in her forties or fifties with acute or convalescent COVID-19. CDR3s include the opening cysteine and the closing phenylalanine or tryptophan. A D gene is named only where the DNA matches it firmly. The listing skips clone size in some rows; elsewhere it reads once, few, many or a size class.

D gene,V gene,J gene,clone size,CDR3 protein,CDR3 DNA
TRBD1,TRBV5-1,TRBJ1-2,-,CASSPSTGPVNYGYTF,TGCGCCAGCAGCCCATCGACAGGGCCCGTTAACTATGGCTACACCTTC
TRBD1,TRBV6-5,TRBJ1-6,-,CASSYATGGLSPLHF,TGTGCCAGCAGTTATGCGACAGGGGGCCTTTCACCCCTCCACTTT
-,TRBV6-5,TRBJ1-5,-,CASSYGDSRNQPQHF,TGTGCCAGCAGTTACGGGGACTCACGTAATCAGCCCCAGCATTTT
TRBD1,TRBV28,TRBJ2-2,few,CASRQGAGELFF,TGTGCCAGCAGACAGGGGGCCGGGGAGCTGTTTTTT
-,TRBV30,TRBJ2-7,-,CAWSGAYEQYF,TGTGCCTGGAGTGGAGCATACGAGCAGTACTTC
-,TRBV6-5,TRBJ1-5,-,CASSMQGTQPQHF,TGTGCCAGCAGCATGCAGGGTACACAGCCCCAGCATTTT
-,TRBV3-1/TRBV3-2,TRBJ1-1,once,CASSRRGRANTEAFF,TGTGCCAGCAGCCGGCGGGGACGAGCGAACACTGAAGCTTTCTTT
-,TRBV18,TRBJ1-6,-,CASSPNSRNSPLHF,TGTGCCAGCTCACCAAACAGTCGTAATTCACCCCTCCACTTT
TRBD1,TRBV5-1,TRBJ2-5,-,CASSLGGQGRETQYF,TGCGCCAGCAGCTTGGGGGGACAGGGCCGAGAGACCCAGTACTTC
TRBD2,TRBV19,TRBJ2-4,-,CASSIGLAGRENIQYF,TGTGCCAGTAGTATAGGACTAGCGGGGAGGGAAAACATTCAGTACTTC
TRBD2,TRBV28,TRBJ2-2,once,CASSPQGLAGPRDTGELFF,TGTGCCAGCAGTCCCCAGGGACTAGCGGGCCCACGAGACACCGGGGAGCTGTTTTTT
-,TRBV6-1,TRBJ2-1,-,CASSEVVRNEQFF,TGTGCCAGCAGTGAAGTAGTTCGGAATGAGCAGTTCTTC
TRBD2,TRBV9,TRBJ2-1,-,CASSVSGSLHNEQFF,TGTGCCAGCAGCGTTAGCGGGAGTCTTCACAATGAGCAGTTCTTC
TRBD2,TRBV18,TRBJ2-7,-,CASSPAGTSGSKDEQYF,TGTGCCAGCTCACCAGCCGGGACTAGCGGGAGTAAAGACGAGCAGTACTTC
-,TRBV10-1,TRBJ1-1,-,CASSESGGEKAEAFF,TGCGCCAGCAGTGAGTCGGGCGGGGAGAAGGCTGAAGCTTTCTTT
TRBD1,TRBV6-5,TRBJ1-6,-,CASNRGRGSPLHF,TGTGCCAGTAACAGGGGGCGAGGTTCACCCCTCCACTTT
-,TRBV3-1/TRBV3-2,TRBJ2-5,-,CASNDHRQPGTQYF,TGTGCCAGCAACGACCACCGACAGCCGGGGACCCAGTACTTC
-,TRBV19,TRBJ1-1,-,CASSIFMNTEAFF,TGTGCCAGTAGTATCTTTATGAACACTGAAGCTTTCTTT
-,TRBV5-5,TRBJ1-5,-,CASSFEGNSNQPQHF,TGTGCCAGCAGCTTTGAGGGAAATAGCAATCAGCCCCAGCATTTT
-,TRBV6-2/TRBV6-3,TRBJ2-5,-,CASSTYREQETQYF,TGTGCCAGCAGTACCTACAGGGAACAAGAGACCCAGTACTTC
TRBD2,TRBV7-2,TRBJ2-7,-,CASSPGLAGRREQYF,TGTGCCAGCAGCCCGGGACTAGCGGGGAGGCGGGAGCAGTACTTC
TRBD1,TRBV6-1,TRBJ1-6,-,CASSAPPTGVNSPLHF,TGTGCCAGCAGTGCTCCGCCGACAGGGGTTAATTCACCCCTCCACTTT
-,TRBV6-2/TRBV6-3,TRBJ1-3,-,CASSFSGDTIYF,TGTGCCAGCAGCTTCTCAGGGGACACCATATATTTT